What follows are 3 T cell receptor beta chains derived from one specimen sequenced in a study of T-cell reconstitution after alpha-beta-depleted transplantation in children. Their cognate antigens are unknown. Study conclusions and caveats: One year post-transplant, T-cell counts and diversity were largely derived from T cells produced anew.

Preparation of the TCRbeta library was carried out with unique molecular identifiers. TCRdb recomputed calls from the PCR reads with MiXCR, one row per CDR3 protein. The sample lists 250,000 to 300,000 distinct CDR3 sequences; approximately 7.3% were seen once. This sample comprised peripheral blood, obtained 360 days after TCRalphabeta/CD19-depleted stem cell transplant. These receptors were obtained from a female patient aged 2-15 years who had a stem cell transplant for Fanconi anemia, so the T cells may come from the graft donor.

This clonotype was recorded at least ten times. The DNA for the CDR3 is TGTGCCAGCAGCCACTACAACAACAGGGGCTCACCCCTCCACTTT. Translated: CASSHYNNRGSPLHF. V usage is TRBV3-2 and J usage is TRBJ1-6; the table's D call TRBD1 went unverified against the DNA. TRBV3-2 is deemed a pseudogene. The CDR3 runs to 15 residues.

This clonotype was seen many times. The CDR3 sequence: CSAQTSGRGSYEQYF. In DNA, the CDR3 is TGCAGCGCTCAGACCAGCGGGAGGGGGAGCTACGAGCAGTACTTC. This rearrangement joins TRBV29-1 to TRBJ2-7, with 10 bases lining up with TRBD2. CDR3 size: 15 residues. With V trimmed by 7 bases and J by 3 bases, 12 bases remained unmatched. The germline V gene has CDR1 SQVTM and CDR2 ANQGSEA.

The rearrangement joins TRBV14 to TRBJ2-5; 7 bases are shared with TRBD1. The CDR3 sequence is 15 residues long. In germline, CDR1 is SGHDN, CDR2 FVKESK. The V gene end was trimmed by 4 bases and the J gene end by 2 bases; junction bases not matched to a gene: 7. The CDR3 is CASSPMGQLQETQYF. The CDR3 coding sequence is TGTGCCAGCAGCCCGATGGGACAGCTACAAGAGACCCAGTACTTC.